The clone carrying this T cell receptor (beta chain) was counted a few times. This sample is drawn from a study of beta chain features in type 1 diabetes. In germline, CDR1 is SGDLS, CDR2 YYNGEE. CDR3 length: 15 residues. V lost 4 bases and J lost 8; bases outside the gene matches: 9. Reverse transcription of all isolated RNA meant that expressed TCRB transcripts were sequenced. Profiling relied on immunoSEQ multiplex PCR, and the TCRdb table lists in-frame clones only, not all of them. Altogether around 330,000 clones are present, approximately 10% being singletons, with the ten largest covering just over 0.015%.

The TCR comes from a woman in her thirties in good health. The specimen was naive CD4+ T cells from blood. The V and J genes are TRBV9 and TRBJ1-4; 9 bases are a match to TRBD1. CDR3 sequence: CASSIQGAFGEKLFF. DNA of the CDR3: TGTGCCAGCAGCATACAGGGGGCCTTCGGGGAAAAACTGTTTTTT. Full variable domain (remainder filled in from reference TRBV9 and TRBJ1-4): DSGVTQTPKHLITATGQRVTLRCSPRSGDLSVYWYQQSLDQGLQFLIQYYNGEERAKGNILERFSAQQFPDLHSELNLSSLELGDSALYFCASSIQGAFGEKLFFGSGTQLSVL.